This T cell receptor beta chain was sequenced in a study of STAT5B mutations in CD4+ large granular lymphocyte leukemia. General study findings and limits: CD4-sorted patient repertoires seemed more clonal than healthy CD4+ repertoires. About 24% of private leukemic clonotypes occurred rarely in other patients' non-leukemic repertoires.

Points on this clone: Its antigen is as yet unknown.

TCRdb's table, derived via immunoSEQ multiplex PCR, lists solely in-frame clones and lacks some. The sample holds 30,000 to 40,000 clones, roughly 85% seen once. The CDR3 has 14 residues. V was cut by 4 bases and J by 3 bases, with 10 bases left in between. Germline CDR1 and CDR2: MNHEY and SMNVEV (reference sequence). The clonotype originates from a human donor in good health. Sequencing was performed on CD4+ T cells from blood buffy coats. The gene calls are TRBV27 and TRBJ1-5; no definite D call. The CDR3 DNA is TGTGCCAGCAGTTCCGGGATCTTCAATCAGCCCCAGCATTTT. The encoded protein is CASSSGIFNQPQHF.